Each of the 8 T cell receptor beta chains below was sequenced from the same sample in a study of metastatic and nonmetastatic thyroid tumors. With MiXCR, TCRdb reprocessed the PCR reads. The table includes about 30,000 clones, 25% to 30% detected once. Until they underwent thyroid surgery, no patient had received any treatment. The sample taken for sequencing was blood. Receptors originate from a female donor with papillary thyroid cancer or a benign thyroid nodule (not recorded which). Some clones in this sample may be carry-over from other donors' samples.

This clone was seen at least ten times. This chain links TRBV5-1 with TRBJ1-1; D may be TRBD1 (6 bases). Germline V gives CDR1 SGHRS, CDR2 YFSETQ. CDR3 length: 13 residues. V was pared by 4 bases and J by 2 bases, with 9 bases between. CDR3 in amino acids: CASSRTENTEAFF. CDR3 coding DNA: TGCGCCAGCAGCCGGACAGAAAACACTGAAGCTTTCTTT. The variable domain in full, with the rest retrieved from reference TRBV5-1 and TRBJ1-1, is KAGVTQTPRYLIKTRGQQVTLSCSPISGHRSVSWYQQTPGQGLQFLFEYFSETQRNKGNFPGRFSGRQFSNSRSEMNVSTLELGDSALYLCASSRTENTEAFFGQGTRLTVV.

This clone was counted at least ten times. V usage is TRBV19 and J usage is TRBJ1-5, with D possibly matching TRBD1 (6 bases). CDR1 is LNHDA, CDR2 SQIVND, per germline (reference sequence). The CDR3 spans 15 residues. Trimming removed 6 bases at V and 9 bases at J, with 21 bases between. CDR3 nucleotide sequence: TGTGCCAGTAGGGCCAGGGGAGGCGAAAGTCGGCCCCAGCATTTT. Protein: CASRARGGESRPQHF.

V is TRBV27 and J is TRBJ2-5; 8 bases line up with TRBD1. Per the germline V gene, CDR1 is MNHEY and CDR2 is SMNVEV (reference sequence). Losses at the gene ends were 5 bases for V and 2 bases for J; bases not matched to a gene: 7. This CDR3 contains 15 residues. In nucleotides, the CDR3 is TGTGCCAGCAGTCAAGCTTACAGGGGGCAAGAGACCCAGTACTTC. Its translation is CASSQAYRGQETQYF.

Comment on this clone: At one boundary the junction diverges from the germline segment, which might be a read error. J is TRBJ1-2 and V is TRBV27; D ambiguous. There are 13 residues in the CDR3. Germline V lookup: CDR1 MNHEY, CDR2 SMNVEV (reference sequence). DNA of the CDR3: TGTGCCAGCAGTCCTAACAGTAGGGAGGGCTATACCTTC. It encodes CASSPNSREGYTF.

This clone came up many times. The genes are TRBV4-1 and TRBJ2-7, with TRBD2 matching 11 bases. CDR1 is MGHRA and CDR2 is YSYEKL in the germline V gene. V was pared by 0 bases and J by 9 bases, with 7 bases of the junction left unmatched. This CDR3 region has 15 residues. CDR3 region: CASSQEGTSGWGQYF. The CDR3 DNA follows: TGCGCCAGCAGCCAAGAGGGGACTAGCGGCTGGGGGCAGTACTTC.

J is TRBJ2-1 and V is TRBV28, with a weak D call TRBD1 (5 bases). The CDR3 loop spans 13 amino acids. V lost 5 bases, J lost 5 bases, and 10 bases lay in between. Germline CDR1 reads MDHEN; CDR2 reads SYDVKM. The CDR3 nucleotides are TGTGCCAGCAGTATCAGACAGAACAATGAGCAGTTCTTC. Translating it yields CASSIRQNNEQFF.

The chain employs TRBV5-5 and TRBJ1-5; D may be TRBD1 (6 bases). V shed 2 bases and J shed 1 base, with 7 bases lying between them. Per the germline V gene, CDR1 is SGHKS and CDR2 is YYEKEE (reference sequence). This CDR3 spans 14 amino acids. The CDR3 here is CASSFGQSNQPQHF. CDR3 bases: TGTGCCAGCAGCTTCGGACAGAGCAATCAGCCCCAGCATTTT.

This clone showed up just a few times. The chain employs TRBV6-1 and TRBJ1-5; no reliable D call. Germline V gene data show CDR1 as MNHNS and CDR2 as SASEGT. The V and J ends lost 5 bases and 3 bases respectively, with 11 bases between them. The CDR3 covers 14 residues. CDR3 amino acids: CASSPRRSNQPQHF. DNA of the CDR3: TGTGCCAGCAGTCCCCGGCGTTCCAATCAGCCCCAGCATTTT.